One and the same sample provided the 12 T cell receptor beta chains below, sequenced in a study of cytomegalovirus exposure and HLA in healthy donors. Clones were sequenced by immunoSEQ multiplex PCR, and TCRdb holds only the in-frame ones, with some missing. The sample contains 100,000 to 120,000 clones, roughly 89% of which appear only once. Input material: PBMCs. These receptors were collected from a woman aged 18-35 years in good health and CMV-seronegative.

This chain links TRBV29-1 with TRBJ1-4, with TRBD1 as a possible D gene (5 bases). The CDR3 totals 13 residues. V was clipped by 7 bases and J by 7 bases, with 16 bases between them. Germline loops: CDR1 SQVTM, CDR2 ANQGSEA. CDR3 bases: TGCAGCGCCACGGGGGGGGTTGGTGAAAAACTGTTTTTT. It yields the protein CSATGGVGEKLFF.

The chain recombines TRBV27 with TRBJ2-7; 8 nucleotides agree with TRBD1. This CDR3 region has 14 residues. J gave up 3 bases and V 6 bases, and 7 bases lay outside the gene matches. From germline, CDR1 is MNHEY and CDR2 SMNVEV (reference sequence). The CDR3 here is CASRRQGLIYEQYF. Here the CDR3 DNA reads TGTGCCAGCAGGCGACAGGGGCTTATCTACGAGCAGTACTTC.

The sample holds one count of this clone. The chain links TRBV7-2 to TRBJ2-1; TRBD2 aligns across 10 bases. The CDR3 sequence is 14 residues long. Losses at the gene ends were 3 bases for V and 6 bases for J; bases not matched to a gene: 2. The germline V gene encodes CDR1 SGHTA and CDR2 FQGNSA. In DNA form, the CDR3 reads TGTGCCAGCAGCTTGGGGACTAGCGTCAATGAGCAGTTCTTC. As protein: CASSLGTSVNEQFF.

The genes are TRBV27 and TRBJ1-1, with D unresolved. CDR1 is MNHEY and CDR2 is SMNVEV in the germline V gene (reference sequence). The CDR3 has 13 amino acids. V was trimmed by 2 bases and J by 4 bases, leaving 8 bases between them. The CDR3 region is CASSLNSLTEAFF. The CDR3 nucleotides are TGTGCCAGCAGTTTAAACAGCCTCACTGAAGCTTTCTTT.

This chain connects TRBV27 to TRBJ1-6; TRBD1 aligns across 8 bases. Germline V gives CDR1 MNHEY, CDR2 SMNVEV (reference sequence). J gave up 0 bases and V 3 bases, and 13 bases lay outside the gene matches. The CDR3 length is 20 residues. DNA for the CDR3: TGTGCCAGCAGTTTTTACAACCTTGACAGGGGAAGCTCCTATAATTCACCCCTCCACTTT. Amino acid sequence: CASSFYNLDRGSSYNSPLHF.

The chain carries TRBV6-1 and TRBJ1-5; D remains ambiguous. Germline V gene data show CDR1 as MNHNS and CDR2 as SASEGT. V lost 2 bases to trimming and J lost 6 bases, with 8 bases between them. This CDR3 contains 13 residues. CDR3 DNA: TGTGCCAGCAGTGAAAGGGAGTCTCAGCCCCAGCATTTT. Translated: CASSERESQPQHF.

The rearrangement uses TRBV19 and TRBJ1-5; TRBD1 is a possible D gene (6 bases). This CDR3 is 17 amino acids long. Trimming took off 0 bases at V and 0 bases at J, with 12 bases between the two ends. The germline CDR1 and CDR2 sequences are LNHDA and SQIVND (reference sequence). CDR3 DNA: TGTGCCAGTAGTATAGACACAGGGTGGGGTAGCAATCAGCCCCAGCATTTT. Amino acid sequence: CASSIDTGWGSNQPQHF. Supplemented by reference TRBV19 and TRBJ1-5, the full variable domain reads DGGITQSPKYLFRKEGQNVTLSCEQNLNHDAMYWYRQDPGQGLRLIYYSQIVNDFQKGDIAEGYSVSREKKESFPLTVTSAQKNPTAFYLCASSIDTGWGSNQPQHFGDGTRLSIL.

This clone has a single count. The J gene is TRBJ1-5, the V gene TRBV30, with TRBD1 matching 10 bases. Germline CDR1 is GTSNPN and CDR2 is SVGIG (reference sequence). V lost 5 bases to trimming and J lost 6 bases; unmatched junction nucleotides: 13. This CDR3 spans 16 amino acids. This chain's CDR3 is CAWQRPGQGESQPQHF. The CDR3 DNA reads as TGTGCCTGGCAGCGTCCAGGACAGGGGGAAAGTCAGCCCCAGCATTTT.

This clone was found once. The chain is built from TRBV28 and TRBJ1-1; D is perhaps TRBD1 (6 bases). Trimming pared 4 bases from V and 8 bases from J, leaving 11 bases between. CDR3 length equals 12 residues. Per the germline V gene, CDR1 is MDHEN and CDR2 is SYDVKM. CDR3 residues: CASSSNRVEAFF. In DNA, the CDR3 is TGTGCCAGCAGTTCAAACAGGGTGGAAGCTTTCTTT.

The rearrangement uses TRBV7-2 and TRBJ1-2; 10 bases align to TRBD1. Looked up from germline, CDR1 is SGHTA and CDR2 is FQGNSA. V was clipped by 0 bases and J by 4 bases; unmatched bases: 8. The length of the CDR3 is 17 residues. DNA for the CDR3: TGTGCCAGCAGCTTAGCGCATCAGACAGGGGGCAGCTATGGCTACACCTTC. Protein product: CASSLAHQTGGSYGYTF.

The rearrangement links TRBV5-1 to TRBJ2-3; D perhaps matches TRBD2 (5 bases). V was clipped by 0 bases and J by 2 bases, with 16 bases between them. Germline assignment: CDR1 SGHRS and CDR2 YFSETQ. This CDR3 is 17 amino acids long. The CDR3 loop is CASSLAVAPMITDTQYF. The DNA for the CDR3 is TGCGCCAGCAGCTTGGCGGTAGCGCCTATGATCACAGATACGCAGTATTTT.

V gene TRBV7-2 combines with J gene TRBJ2-7; 13 bases align to TRBD2. J was trimmed by 3 bases and V by 5 bases; bases with no gene match: 4. Germline CDR1 reads SGHTA; CDR2 reads FQGNSA. The CDR3 length is 15 residues. CDR3 loop: CASSQLAGGIYEQYF. The CDR3 DNA reads as TGTGCCAGCAGCCAACTAGCGGGGGGGATCTACGAGCAGTACTTC.